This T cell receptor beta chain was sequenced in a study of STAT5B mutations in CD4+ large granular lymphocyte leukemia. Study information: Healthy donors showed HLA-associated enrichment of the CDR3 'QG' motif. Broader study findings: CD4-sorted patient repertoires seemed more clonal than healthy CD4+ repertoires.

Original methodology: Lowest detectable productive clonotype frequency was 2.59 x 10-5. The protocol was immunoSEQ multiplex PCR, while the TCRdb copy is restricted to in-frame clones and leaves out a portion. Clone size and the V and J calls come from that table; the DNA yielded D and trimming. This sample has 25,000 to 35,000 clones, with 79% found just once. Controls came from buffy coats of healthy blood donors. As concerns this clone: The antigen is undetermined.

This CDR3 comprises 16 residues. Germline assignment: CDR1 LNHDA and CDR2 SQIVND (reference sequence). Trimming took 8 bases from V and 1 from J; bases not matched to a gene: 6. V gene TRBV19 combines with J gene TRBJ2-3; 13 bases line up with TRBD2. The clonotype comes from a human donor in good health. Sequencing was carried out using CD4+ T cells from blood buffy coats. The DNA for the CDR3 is TGTGCCAGTCATCTCGGGACTAGCGGGGGCACAGATACGCAGTATTTT. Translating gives CASHLGTSGGTDTQYF.